The 21 T cell receptor beta chains below all came from one sample that was sequenced in a study of blood T cell repertoires in COVID-19. Only in-frame clones appear in the TCRdb table, and some are missing; sequencing was by immunoSEQ multiplex PCR. Of fewer than 400,000 clones in the sample, 89% were seen once. The sequenced sample consisted of PBMCs or T cells enriched from blood (not recorded which). These receptors came from a man in his fifties or sixties who had recovered from COVID-19.

This clone was seen only once. The rearrangement joins TRBV30 to TRBJ1-3; 7 nucleotides agree with TRBD1. This CDR3 has 13 amino acids. V lost 8 bases to trimming and J lost 0 bases; unmatched junction nucleotides: 4. From germline, CDR1 is GTSNPN and CDR2 SVGIG (reference sequence). The chain's CDR3 is CAQGESSGNTIYF. The CDR3 DNA reads as TGTGCCCAGGGGGAGAGCTCTGGAAACACCATATATTTT.

In DNA, the CDR3 is TGTGCCAGCAGGATAGATCGCACTGAAGCTTTCTTT. Translation gives CASRIDRTEAFF. The rearrangement joins TRBV28 to TRBJ1-1; D unclear. Germline V gives CDR1 MDHEN, CDR2 SYDVKM. The CDR3 is made up of 12 amino acids. Between the trimmed V and J ends, which lost 6 bases and 4 bases, there was a span of 9 bases.

The rearrangement joins TRBV6-6 to TRBJ2-1; a weak D match, TRBD2 (6 bases). The V end was cut by 6 bases, the J end by 11 bases, with 11 bases between. CDR1 is MNHNY and CDR2 is SVGAGI in the germline V gene (reference sequence). This CDR3 is 11 amino acids long. CDR3 in DNA: TGTGCCAGCAGCCCACGGGAGCAGCAGTTCTTC. This codes for CASSPREQQFF.

Turning to this clone: This same CDR3 is encoded by further DNA sequences in the sample. The V call is TRBV9, the J call TRBJ2-7; D possibly corresponds to TRBD1 (6 bases). Germline V gene sequence: CDR1 SGDLS, CDR2 YYNGEE. Trimming took 0 bases from V and 2 from J, leaving 12 bases between them. CDR3 length: 15 residues. CDR3 in amino acids: CASSVDGTGTYEQYF. The CDR3 bases are TGTGCCAGCAGCGTAGATGGCACAGGGACCTACGAGCAGTACTTC.

The chain joins TRBV9 to TRBJ1-6, with D possibly being TRBD1 (5 bases). The germline V and J ends were trimmed by 6 bases and 2 bases, with 15 bases remaining between them. Germline V lookup: CDR1 SGDLS, CDR2 YYNGEE. The CDR3 consists of 16 residues. DNA of the CDR3: TGTGCCAGCAACGACAGACCTGACCCCTATAATTCACCCCTCCACTTT. Protein product: CASNDRPDPYNSPLHF.

The rearrangement links TRBV18 to TRBJ2-1; weak D call: TRBD2 (7 bases). Trimming removed 3 bases from V and 4 bases from J, with 13 bases in between. Germline V gene lookup returns CDR1 KGHSH and CDR2 LQKENI. The CDR3 extends over 15 amino acids. CDR3 loop: CASSPGGGRYNEQFF. CDR3 nucleotide sequence: TGTGCCAGCTCACCGGGAGGGGGGAGATACAATGAGCAGTTCTTC.

V gene TRBV28 combines with J gene TRBJ1-2; D is perhaps TRBD1 (6 bases). Trimming cost V 2 bases and J 7 bases, with 11 bases left between them. CDR3 length: 13 residues. Looked up from germline, CDR1 is MDHEN and CDR2 is SYDVKM. This CDR3 reads CASSLIRGGGYTF. DNA for the CDR3: TGTGCCAGCAGTTTAATCAGGGGTGGTGGCTACACCTTC.

In nucleotides, the CDR3 is TGTGCCAGCAGCACTTCCGGGACAAGGAACACCGGGGAGCTGTTTTTT. As protein: CASSTSGTRNTGELFF. V gene TRBV7-3 combines with J gene TRBJ2-2, with a possible D match to TRBD1 (6 bases). Deletions cut 5 bases from V and 1 base from J, with 14 bases between. This CDR3 is 16 amino acids long. Germline-derived CDR1 and CDR2 are SGHTA and FQGTGA.

The genes are TRBV2 and TRBJ1-5; TRBD1 aligns across 10 bases. The CDR3 length is 19 residues. V shed 4 bases and J 1 base; nucleotides not matched to a gene: 13. Germline lookup yields CDR1 SNHLY and CDR2 FYNNEI. The CDR3 nucleotides read TGTGCCAGCAGTGTCTCCCGACAGGGGGCGAGTCGCAGCAATCAGCCCCAGCATTTT. Protein sequence: CASSVSRQGASRSNQPQHF. The full variable domain, in which reference TRBV2 and TRBJ1-5 provide the parts outside the CDR3, is EPEVTQTPSHQVTQMGQEVILRCVPISNHLYFYWYRQILGQKVEFLVSFYNNEISEKSEIFDDQFSVERPDGSNFTLKIRSTKLEDSAMYFCASSVSRQGASRSNQPQHFGDGTRLSIL.

V gene TRBV2 combines with J gene TRBJ2-4; a weak D match, TRBD2 (5 bases). Germline values: CDR1 SNHLY, CDR2 FYNNEI. The CDR3 consists of 14 residues. The V gene lost 6 bases and the J gene lost 0 bases, with 9 bases spanning the gap. The CDR3 protein is CASREAEAKNIQYF. CDR3 sequence (DNA): TGTGCCAGCAGGGAGGCCGAAGCCAAAAACATTCAGTACTTC.

The CDR3 is CASSSPGGLLYEQYF. CDR3 sequence (DNA): TGTGCCAGCAGTTCCCCAGGGGGTCTCCTCTACGAGCAGTACTTC. The V gene is TRBV28, the J gene TRBJ2-7, with 7 nucleotides matching TRBD1. V shed 4 bases and J 3 bases; nucleotides not matched to a gene: 9. Germline CDR1 MDHEN, CDR2 SYDVKM. This CDR3 has 15 residues. Variable domain in full (rest from reference TRBV28 and TRBJ2-7): DVKVTQSSRYLVKRTGEKVFLECVQDMDHENMFWYRQDPGLGLRLIYFSYDVKMKEKGDIPEGYSVSREKKERFSLILESASTNQTSMYLCASSSPGGLLYEQYFGPGTRLTVT.

The chain links TRBV3-1 (or the pseudogene TRBV3-2) to TRBJ1-2, with 10 bases fitting TRBD1. CDR1 LGHDT and CDR2 YNNKEL come from the germline V gene (reference sequence). CDR3 size: 16 residues. V gave up 1 base and J gave up 7 bases; unmatched junction bases: 9. The CDR3 here is CASSQGLDRGLSGYTF. CDR3 in DNA: TGTGCCAGCAGCCAAGGGCTAGACAGGGGGCTATCTGGCTACACCTTC.

This chain connects TRBV7-2 to TRBJ2-5, with 10 bases lining up with TRBD2. Germline lookup yields CDR1 SGHTA and CDR2 FQGNSA. V lost 2 bases, J lost 0 bases, and 9 bases stayed unmatched. The CDR3 contains 18 residues. The CDR3 region has the DNA TGTGCCAGCAGCTTAAAGGCTAGCGGGAGAGAAAACCAAGAGACCCAGTACTTC. Translated: CASSLKASGRENQETQYF.

The chain employs TRBV11-3 and TRBJ2-1; 12 bases are a match to TRBD1. Germline CDR1 is SGHNT and CDR2 is YENEEA. V lost 5 bases and J lost 0; bases outside the gene matches: 5. There are 17 residues in the CDR3. CDR3: CASSGGTGGDSYNEQFF. The CDR3 bases are TGTGCCAGCAGCGGGGGGACAGGGGGCGACTCCTACAATGAGCAGTTCTTC.

This sequence joins TRBV2 and TRBJ1-1; TRBD1 matches at 7 bases. V lost 8 bases, J lost 5 bases, and 11 bases stayed unmatched. CDR3 length equals 14 residues. CDR1 is SNHLY, CDR2 FYNNEI, per germline. CDR3 in DNA: TGTGCCAGCGCAACCTTGACAGGGAGAACTGAAGCTTTCTTT. Its protein product is CASATLTGRTEAFF.

The chain is built from TRBV7-2 and TRBJ1-5; TRBD1 aligns across 8 bases. V lost 5 bases to trimming and J lost 0 bases; unmatched junction nucleotides: 9. The CDR3 has 17 amino acids. Germline V gene data show CDR1 as SGHTA and CDR2 as FQGNSA. The CDR3 DNA reads TGTGCCAGCAGCCAAGGGACAGGAGCTTATAGCAATCAGCCCCAGCATTTT. Translation: CASSQGTGAYSNQPQHF.

The rearrangement joins TRBV15 to TRBJ2-2; 7 positions match TRBD1. Germline lookup yields CDR1 LNHNV and CDR2 YYDKDF (reference sequence). V trimming: 1 base; J trimming: 4 bases; junction bases outside the gene matches: 0. CDR3 length: 14 residues. CDR3 coding DNA: TGTGCCACCAGCAGAGGACAGGGCACCGGGGAGCTGTTTTTT. It translates to CATSRGQGTGELFF.

This chain links TRBV7-2 with TRBJ2-7; D may be TRBD2 (5 bases). This CDR3 is 13 amino acids long. V lost 1 base, J lost 3 bases, and 7 bases lay in between. Germline CDR1 is SGHTA and CDR2 is FQGNSA. Written as DNA, the CDR3 is TGTGCCAGCAGCTTAGAAGAGGGCTACGAGCAGTACTTC. Translation gives CASSLEEGYEQYF.

V gene TRBV4-3 combines with J gene TRBJ2-1; D is uncertain. The V gene lost 1 base and the J gene lost 2 bases, with 9 bases spanning the gap. This CDR3 contains 15 residues. The germline V gene has CDR1 LGHNA and CDR2 YSLEER. CDR3 bases: TGCGCCAGCAGCCAAGGGCGAGGCCCCTACAATGAGCAGTTCTTC. As protein: CASSQGRGPYNEQFF.

The chain recombines TRBV11-2 with TRBJ2-3; 11 bases map to TRBD2. V lost 5 bases and J lost 0; bases outside the gene matches: 1. Germline CDR1 reads SGHAT; CDR2 reads FQNNGV. There are 15 residues in the CDR3. The CDR3 DNA is TGTGCCAGCAGCCGACTAGCGGGGAGCACAGATACGCAGTATTTT. Its protein is CASSRLAGSTDTQYF.

V and J are TRBV27 and TRBJ2-7, with TRBD1 as a possible D gene (5 bases). V was shortened by 0 bases and J by 0 bases, with 9 bases between the two germline ends. There are 15 residues in the CDR3. CDR1 MNHEY and CDR2 SMNVEV come from the germline V gene (reference sequence). The CDR3 bases are TGTGCCAGCAGTTTATCCCGACAGAGCTCCTACGAGCAGTACTTC. It translates to CASSLSRQSSYEQYF.